One and the same sample provided the 17 T cell receptor beta chains below, sequenced in a study of blood T cells in healthy people across ages. A J-beta primer mix and a sample-barcoded 5' primer were used in a second PCR of roughly 6 to 11 cycles. TCRdb re-derived calls from the 5' RACE reads in MiXCR, one entry per CDR3 protein. This table has some 710,000 distinct CDR3 sequences, around 45% appearing once. Input material: blood. These receptors originate from an older man in good health.

This clonotype appeared a few times. The chain recombines TRBV27 with TRBJ1-1; perhaps TRBD1 as D (5 bases). The CDR3 spans 16 residues. Trimming took off 2 bases at V and 3 bases at J, with 16 bases between the two ends. Looked up from germline, CDR1 is MNHEY and CDR2 is SMNVEV (reference sequence). For the CDR3, the DNA is TGTGCCAGCAGTTTAAGGAAGCTCGGGGGGTACACTGAAGCTTTCTTT. Its protein product is CASSLRKLGGYTEAFF.

This clonotype has at least ten counts. This rearrangement joins TRBV28 to TRBJ2-5; possible D gene TRBD2, 6 bases. The CDR3 contains 14 residues. Germline V CDR1 and CDR2: MDHEN, SYDVKM. Trimming cost V 3 bases and J 5 bases, with 13 bases left between them. The CDR3 DNA sequence: TGTGCCAGCAGTTTGGGGGAGGTTCGGGAGACCCAGTACTTC. Its translation is CASSLGEVRETQYF.

This clonotype showed up just a few times. The gene calls are TRBV11-3 and TRBJ2-6; the D gene is possibly TRBD2 (6 bases). The V gene lost 2 bases and the J gene lost 0 bases, with 8 bases spanning the gap. Germline loops: CDR1 SGHNT, CDR2 YENEEA. The length of the CDR3 is 16 residues. The CDR3 DNA is TGTGCCAGCAGCTTATGGGGAGGCTCTGGGGCCAACGTCCTGACTTTC. Its translation is CASSLWGGSGANVLTF.

The sample holds a few counts of this clonotype. The chain has TRBV28 and TRBJ2-1, with 15 bases lining up with TRBD2. CDR1 and CDR2 (germline): MDHEN, SYDVKM. Trimming took 6 bases from V and 8 from J; bases not matched to a gene: 17. The CDR3 consists of 19 residues. The CDR3 reads CASRSPGPMGLAGGYEQFF. In DNA form, the CDR3 reads TGTGCCAGCAGGTCTCCGGGACCTATGGGACTAGCGGGAGGCTATGAGCAGTTCTTC.

The chain couples TRBV29-1 to TRBJ2-3; D is unclear. The CDR3 extends over 15 amino acids. Germline V gives CDR1 SQVTM, CDR2 ANQGSEA. Trimming cost V 1 base and J 8 bases, with 19 bases left between them. The CDR3 DNA follows: TGCAGCGTTGAAGGAGCCTGGAAGAGCGCAGCTACGCAGTATTTT. Amino acids: CSVEGAWKSAATQYF.

DNA of the CDR3: TGTGCCAGCAGCCAAGACTGGGTCGAGCAGTACTTC. Translated, it gives CASSQDWVEQYF. The chain is built from TRBV3-1 and TRBJ2-5, with D unclear. The DNA end is a closer match to TRBJ2-7, so the J assignment may be wrong. Per the germline V gene, CDR1 is LGHDT and CDR2 is YNNKEL (reference sequence). The CDR3 covers 12 residues.

Notes on this clonotype: A junction boundary mismatches the germline segment, possibly from a read error. The chain is built from TRBV6-2 or TRBV6-3 and TRBJ2-3; weak D call: TRBD2 (6 bases). From germline, CDR1 is MNHEY and CDR2 SVGEGT. CDR3 length: 14 residues. CDR3 residues: CASRKTGVEDTRYF. In DNA, the CDR3 is TGTGCCAGCAGAAAGACGGGAGTAGAAGATACGCGGTATTTT.

The rearrangement links TRBV20-1 to TRBJ2-3; TRBD2 matches 12 bases. Trimming removed 1 base from V and 4 bases from J; junction bases left unmatched: 6. Germline CDR1 DFQATT, CDR2 SNEGSKA (reference sequence). The CDR3 length is 16 residues. The CDR3 region is CSARVATSGRADTQYF. The CDR3, as DNA: TGCAGTGCTAGAGTGGCGACTAGCGGGAGAGCAGATACGCAGTATTTT.

CDR3 in amino acids: CASSWILTGDYGYTF. Here the CDR3 DNA reads TGCGCCAGCAGCTGGATCCTGACAGGGGACTATGGCTACACCTTC. The chain has TRBV5-1 and TRBJ1-2; 8 bases agree with TRBD1. V trimming: 3 bases; J trimming: 3 bases; junction bases outside the gene matches: 7. CDR1 and CDR2 from the germline V gene are SGHRS and YFSETQ. This CDR3 region has 15 residues.

The chain couples TRBV2 to TRBJ1-6, with a weak D call TRBD1 (5 bases). CDR1 and CDR2 from the germline V gene are SNHLY and FYNNEI. This CDR3 contains 16 residues. Trimming shortened V by 0 bases and J by 2 bases, and 8 bases separated the two germline ends. CDR3 residues: CASSEAGVAYNSPLHF. CDR3 DNA sequence: TGTGCCAGCAGTGAAGCGGGGGTCGCCTATAATTCACCCCTCCACTTT.

This clonotype was counted once. The chain has TRBV6-6 and TRBJ2-1; the match to TRBD2 covers 7 bases. Germline CDR1 reads MNHNY; CDR2 reads SVGAGI (reference sequence). The CDR3 spans 17 residues. V shed 2 bases and J 8 bases; nucleotides not matched to a gene: 15. The CDR3 sequence is CASSYPGEASGKDEQFF. Here the CDR3 DNA reads TGTGCCAGCAGTTACCCCGGTGAGGCTAGCGGTAAGGATGAGCAGTTCTTC.

In its sample, this clonotype was seen many times. The CDR3, as DNA: TGTGCCGTTCGACTAGCGGGAGGGCGGGATACGCAGTATTTT. Its protein is CAVRLAGGRDTQYF. V and J are TRBV10-3 and TRBJ2-3; 14 nucleotides line up with TRBD2. This CDR3 region has 14 residues. Germline CDR1 reads ENHRY; CDR2 reads SYGVKD. V lost 11 bases, J lost 6 bases, and 7 bases stayed unmatched.

The chain joins TRBV20-1 to TRBJ2-5; 9 bases fit TRBD1. The CDR3 covers 13 residues. Germline CDR1 is DFQATT and CDR2 is SNEGSKA (reference sequence). V lost 6 bases to trimming and J lost 5 bases; unmatched junction nucleotides: 7. CDR3: CSAPGTGFETQYF. In DNA form, the CDR3 reads TGCAGTGCCCCCGGGACAGGGTTTGAGACCCAGTACTTC.

The gene calls are TRBV20-1 and TRBJ2-3; D ambiguous. The CDR3 has 15 amino acids. Germline CDR1 is DFQATT and CDR2 is SNEGSKA (reference sequence). Trimming removed 4 bases at V and 3 bases at J, with 17 bases between. As DNA, the CDR3 is TGCAGTGCTACCCTTATAGGGCAAAATACAGATACGCAGTATTTT. Translating it yields CSATLIGQNTDTQYF.

The V call is TRBV27, the J call TRBJ2-7, with 10 bases identical to TRBD1. The CDR3 has 14 amino acids. Germline CDR1 is MNHEY and CDR2 is SMNVEV (reference sequence). With 8 bases clipped from V and 3 bases from J, the junction kept 7 bases outside the gene matches. CDR3 DNA: TGTGCCAGCGGCGTTGGACAGGGGGTCTACGAGCAGTACTTC. Translation: CASGVGQGVYEQYF.

V is TRBV11-1 and J is TRBJ1-6, with a possible D match to TRBD1 (6 bases). Trimming pared 4 bases from V and 3 bases from J, leaving 13 bases between. CDR3 length: 16 amino acids. CDR1 is SGHAT, CDR2 FQDESV, per germline (reference sequence). CDR3 in amino acids: CASSSNLDSYNSPLHF. DNA of the CDR3: TGTGCCAGCAGCTCTAATCTGGACAGCTATAATTCACCCCTCCACTTT.

This clonotype was recorded many times. This chain joins TRBV5-1 and TRBJ2-7, with D possibly matching TRBD2 (6 bases). Trimming cost V 4 bases and J 2 bases, with 13 bases left between them. The CDR3 runs 14 residues. Germline assignment: CDR1 SGHRS and CDR2 YFSETQ. CDR3 bases: TGCGCCAGCAGCCAGGACGGGGGTCCCTACGAGCAGTACTTC. This sequence encodes CASSQDGGPYEQYF.